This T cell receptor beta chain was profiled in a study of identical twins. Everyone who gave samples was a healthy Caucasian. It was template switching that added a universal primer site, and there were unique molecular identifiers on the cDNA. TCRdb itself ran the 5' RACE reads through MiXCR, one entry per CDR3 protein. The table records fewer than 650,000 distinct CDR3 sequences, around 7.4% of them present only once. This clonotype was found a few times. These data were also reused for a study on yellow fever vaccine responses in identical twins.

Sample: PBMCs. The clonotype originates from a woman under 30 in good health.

CDR3 region: CASSLGRTSGSGEQFF. CDR3 nucleotide sequence: TGTGCCAGCAGCTTAGGACGAACTAGCGGGAGCGGTGAGCAGTTCTTC. The V and J genes are TRBV7-8 and TRBJ2-1; 11 bases agree with TRBD2. CDR1 SGHVS and CDR2 FQNEAQ come from the germline V gene. Germline trimming cut 1 base from V and 9 bases from J; bases unmatched to any gene: 8. This CDR3 is built from 16 residues.